These 9 T cell receptor beta chains were sequenced from one sample in a study of CD8+ T cells in alopecia areata. Treatment in this sample: oral pan-JAK inhibitor, 5-10 mg twice daily. Sequencing relied on a cDNA template that was reverse transcribed from extracted RNA. Clones were read by immunoSEQ multiplex PCR, and TCRdb kept only the in-frame ones, dropping some. The data hold tens of thousands of clones, with approximately 70% observed a single time. Sequencing used CD8+ T cells sorted from blood, obtained at week 44, from a patient treated with tofacitinib. These TCRs come from a human donor with alopecia areata.

V gene TRBV7-8 combines with J gene TRBJ2-7, with a weak D call TRBD1 (6 bases). Deletions cut 6 bases from V and 1 base from J, with 19 bases between. Germline CDR1 SGHVS, CDR2 FQNEAQ. The CDR3 totals 16 residues. CDR3 residues: CASSQPLDRPSYEQYF. CDR3 nucleotides: TGTGCCAGCAGTCAGCCTTTGGACAGACCTTCCTACGAGCAGTACTTC.

The chain recombines TRBV27 with TRBJ2-1; TRBD2 matches 8 bases. J gave up 8 bases and V 5 bases, and 17 bases lay outside the gene matches. Germline lookup yields CDR1 MNHEY and CDR2 SMNVEV (reference sequence). The CDR3 covers 17 residues. CDR3 sequence (DNA): TGTGCCAGCAGTCCCAGTAGCGGGGAAATTTTCTTCCATGAGCAGTTCTTC. Residues: CASSPSSGEIFFHEQFF.

The gene calls are TRBV9 and TRBJ2-1; TRBD2 agrees at 10 bases. The ends lost 0 bases at V and 8 bases at J; junction bases unmatched: 8. The CDR3 runs to 16 residues. Germline lookup yields CDR1 SGDLS and CDR2 YYNGEE. CDR3 sequence: CASSVATSGVWDEQFF. CDR3 DNA: TGTGCCAGCAGCGTAGCTACTAGCGGGGTTTGGGATGAGCAGTTCTTC.

This clone appeared a few times. The rearrangement links TRBV19 to TRBJ2-1, with 7 bases identical to TRBD1. This CDR3 spans 15 amino acids. Germline V gene data show CDR1 as LNHDA and CDR2 as SQIVND (reference sequence). Trimming cost V 2 bases and J 5 bases; bases outside gene matches: 6. The CDR3 loop reads CASSISPGQHNEQFF. The CDR3 DNA is TGTGCCAGTAGTATATCACCGGGACAGCACAATGAGCAGTTCTTC. Full variable domain (missing parts from reference TRBV19 and TRBJ2-1): DGGITQSPKYLFRKEGQNVTLSCEQNLNHDAMYWYRQDPGQGLRLIYYSQIVNDFQKGDIAEGYSVSREKKESFPLTVTSAQKNPTAFYLCASSISPGQHNEQFFGPGTRLTVL.

The J gene is TRBJ2-1, the V gene TRBV9; tentatively, D is TRBD2 (6 bases). The germline V gene encodes CDR1 SGDLS and CDR2 YYNGEE. V lost 0 bases and J lost 0, with 16 bases in between. This CDR3 has 18 amino acids. Here the CDR3 reads CASSVGLAGPTSYNEQFF. As DNA, the CDR3 is TGTGCCAGCAGCGTAGGGTTGGCGGGGCCCACCTCCTACAATGAGCAGTTCTTC.

Here the CDR3 DNA reads TGCGCCAGCAGCTCTGGGGACGGCTACGAGCAGTACTTC. Its translation: CASSSGDGYEQYF. The chain employs TRBV5-1 and TRBJ2-7, with D perhaps being TRBD1 or TRBD2 (5 bases each). The V end lost 3 bases, the J end lost 3 bases, and 10 bases lay between the germline ends. The germline CDR1 and CDR2 sequences are SGHRS and YFSETQ. CDR3 size: 13 residues.

The chain employs TRBV29-1 and TRBJ1-2; no definite D call. This CDR3 has 11 residues. Germline CDR1 SQVTM, CDR2 ANQGSEA. The ends were cut back, 1 base at V and 8 bases at J, with 8 bases in the middle. The CDR3 bases are TGCAGCGTTGAAGGGCCGGGGGGCTACACCTTC. It yields the protein CSVEGPGGYTF.

The chain recombines TRBV6-6 with TRBJ2-2, with D unresolved. V gave up 2 bases and J gave up 4 bases, with 2 bases separating them. Germline CDR1 MNHNY, CDR2 SVGAGI (reference sequence). CDR3 length: 12 residues. CDR3 protein: CASSYGTGELFF. The CDR3 DNA is TGTGCCAGCAGTTACGGCACCGGGGAGCTGTTTTTT.

The chain recombines TRBV4-3 with TRBJ2-7; 8 bases are shared with TRBD1. The CDR3 has 13 amino acids. V shed 3 bases, J shed 5 bases, and the junction held 3 bases outside the gene matches. The germline V gene has CDR1 LGHNA and CDR2 YSLEER. CDR3 region: CASSQDRVHEQYF. CDR3 coding DNA: TGCGCCAGCAGCCAGGACAGGGTCCACGAGCAGTACTTC.